The TCR beta chain under discussion was sequenced for a study of shared clonotypes between healthy human individuals. Study-level background: Aged between 18 and 49, the donors were two women and three men.

The CDR3 sequence is 16 residues long. V was clipped by 2 bases and J by 1 base; unmatched bases: 3. In germline, CDR1 is SGHDT, CDR2 YYEEEE. Deep was the level at which the assay was run. The authors' processing: ImmunoSEQ output held junction-only sequences without quality scores, so filtering differed. This table comes from immunoSEQ multiplex PCR, and its TCRdb copy is limited to in-frame clones, with some not included. The V and J calls and the clone size are those of that table, but D and trimming were determined from the DNA. The sample includes millions of clones, roughly 95% of them seen just once. Details on this clone: In the same sample, other DNA sequences code for this CDR3.

Each of the donors was a healthy adult who was HIV-negative and had not had a recent acute infection or vaccination. This receptor was identified in a young man in good health. V and J are TRBV5-6 and TRBJ1-5, with 10 bases matching TRBD1. Sequenced material: naive CD4+ T cells sorted from blood. Subset in this sample: CD45RA+ positively selected. The chain's CDR3 is CASSFGTGESNQPQHF. CDR3 nucleotide sequence: TGTGCCAGCAGCTTTGGGACAGGGGAAAGCAATCAGCCCCAGCATTTT.